The 17 T cell receptor beta chains listed next were all sequenced from one sample in a study of T cells after yellow fever vaccination. TCRdb processed the 5' RACE reads anew with MiXCR; each CDR3 protein has one entry. The data show over 100,000 distinct CDR3 sequences, with roughly 8.9% seen just once and roughly 27% held by the top ten. The sample was CD8+ T cells sorted from PBMCs, taken 45 days after the yellow fever booster vaccination. The receptors stem from a man under 40 who received the YFV17D yellow fever vaccine.

This clonotype showed up many times. This chain links TRBV29-1 with TRBJ2-3; TRBD1 agrees at 10 bases. The CDR3 totals 16 residues. Germline CDR1 SQVTM, CDR2 ANQGSEA. Written as DNA, the CDR3 is TGCAGTTCCTCCGGGACAGGGGCTTTTCGGACAGATACGCAGTATTTT. Its protein is CSSSGTGAFRTDTQYF.

The sample holds many counts of this clonotype. This chain uses TRBV6-1 with TRBJ2-4; TRBD1 matches at 7 bases. CDR1 MNHNS and CDR2 SASEGT come from the germline V gene. V trimming: 6 bases; J trimming: 0 bases; junction bases outside the gene matches: 8. The CDR3 runs 16 residues. This CDR3 is CASRATGTLAKNIQYF. For the CDR3, the DNA is TGTGCCAGCAGGGCGACAGGGACACTAGCCAAAAACATTCAGTACTTC.

This sequence joins TRBV7-9 and TRBJ1-1; D gene uncertain. Between the trimmed V and J ends, which lost 1 base and 0 bases, there was a span of 6 bases. This CDR3 is built from 14 residues. From germline, CDR1 is SEHNR and CDR2 FQNEAQ (reference sequence). The CDR3 DNA reads as TGTGCCAGCAGCTTAGTGGGCGTGAACACTGAAGCTTTCTTT. Amino acids: CASSLVGVNTEAFF.

This clonotype was detected many times. The genes are TRBV29-1 and TRBJ1-2, with D maybe TRBD1 (6 bases). The CDR3 is made up of 13 amino acids. The V end lost 1 base, the J end lost 7 bases, and 13 bases lay between the germline ends. CDR1 is SQVTM and CDR2 is ANQGSEA in the germline V gene. CDR3 sequence: CSVEAGTIPGYTF. CDR3 DNA: TGCAGCGTTGAAGCAGGGACAATTCCTGGCTACACCTTC.

The chain has TRBV28 and TRBJ2-1, with 7 bases aligning to TRBD2. The trim removed 10 bases at V and 0 bases at J, leaving 9 bases unmatched. There are 15 residues in the CDR3. Germline CDR1 is MDHEN and CDR2 is SYDVKM. The CDR3 DNA follows: TGTGCCACTCTAGAGGGCGGGAGCTCCTACAATGAGCAGTTCTTC. Its protein product is CATLEGGSSYNEQFF.

The V call is TRBV3-1, the J call TRBJ2-7; D gene ambiguous. The CDR3 contains 11 residues. Trimming pared 3 bases from V and 5 bases from J, leaving 5 bases between. In germline, CDR1 is LGHDT, CDR2 YNNKEL (reference sequence). CDR3 sequence reads: CASSQTDEQYF. The CDR3, as DNA: TGTGCCAGCAGCCAGACTGACGAGCAGTACTTC.

At least ten counts were recorded for this clonotype. V usage is TRBV11-2 and J usage is TRBJ2-7; TRBD1 agrees at 9 bases. The length of the CDR3 is 17 residues. Germline V gene lookup returns CDR1 SGHAT and CDR2 FQNNGV. Trimming cost V 4 bases and J 4 bases; bases outside gene matches: 14. In DNA, the CDR3 is TGTGCCAGCAGCTCCGGGACAGGGTTCATCGTCGGGTACGAGCAGTACTTC. It codes for CASSSGTGFIVGYEQYF.

This clonotype was recorded at least ten times. V is TRBV20-1 and J is TRBJ2-1; 11 bases align to TRBD2. V shed 0 bases and J 4 bases; nucleotides not matched to a gene: 5. Germline assignment: CDR1 DFQATT and CDR2 SNEGSKA (reference sequence). The CDR3 is 16 amino acids. The CDR3, as DNA: TGCAGTGCTAGAGATCGACTAGCGGGGATGTACAATGAGCAGTTCTTC. The encoded protein is CSARDRLAGMYNEQFF.

V usage is TRBV9 and J usage is TRBJ2-7, with TRBD2 identical over 10 bases. V shed 3 bases and J 0 bases; nucleotides not matched to a gene: 15. The CDR3 length is 19 residues. From germline, CDR1 is SGDLS and CDR2 YYNGEE. The CDR3 region is CASSARTSGPPGSSYEQYF. CDR3 in DNA: TGTGCCAGCAGCGCGCGGACTAGCGGACCCCCTGGGAGCTCCTACGAGCAGTACTTC. Looking up the rest from reference TRBV9 and TRBJ2-7 gives the full variable domain: DSGVTQTPKHLITATGQRVTLRCSPRSGDLSVYWYQQSLDQGLQFLIQYYNGEERAKGNILERFSAQQFPDLHSELNLSSLELGDSALYFCASSARTSGPPGSSYEQYFGPGTRLTVT.

This clonotype was seen repeatedly, ten times or more. The rearrangement links TRBV12-3 or TRBV12-4 to TRBJ2-7, with D perhaps being TRBD1 or TRBD2 (5 bases each). The CDR3 sequence is 12 residues long. Trimming removed 8 bases from V and 2 bases from J, with 10 bases in between. The CDR3 region has the DNA TGTGCCAGCGGCCAGGGACCCTACGAGCAGTACTTC. Amino acids: CASGQGPYEQYF.

This clonotype came up a few times. The chain combines TRBV15 with TRBJ2-5; tentatively, D is TRBD1 (6 bases). V was trimmed by 4 bases and J by 5 bases, leaving 20 bases between them. Germline CDR1 LNHNV, CDR2 YYDKDF (reference sequence). This CDR3 comprises 16 residues. CDR3 amino acids: CATSTGDTPTSETQYF. The CDR3 region has the DNA TGTGCCACCAGCACCGGGGACACCCCGACCTCGGAGACCCAGTACTTC.

V is TRBV7-8 and J is TRBJ2-7, with 7 bases aligning to TRBD1. This CDR3 comprises 16 residues. J gave up 0 bases and V 5 bases, and 10 bases lay outside the gene matches. The germline V gene has CDR1 SGHVS and CDR2 FQNEAQ. DNA of the CDR3: TGTGCCAGCAGCCAACCAGGGGGAGCGAGCTCCTACGAGCAGTACTTC. It specifies CASSQPGGASSYEQYF.

This clonotype came up many times. V and J are TRBV7-9 and TRBJ1-1; D uncertain. Germline V gene data show CDR1 as SEHNR and CDR2 as FQNEAQ (reference sequence). The CDR3 is 14 amino acids. Trimming took 1 base from V and 1 from J, leaving 7 bases between them. DNA of the CDR3: TGTGCCAGCAGCTTAGGCGGCGGGAACACTGAAGCTTTCTTT. It translates to CASSLGGGNTEAFF.

Ten or more counts support this clonotype. The gene calls are TRBV7-9 and TRBJ1-2, with 7 bases aligning to TRBD1. Germline CDR1 and CDR2: SEHNR and FQNEAQ (reference sequence). J gave up 7 bases and V 3 bases, and 14 bases lay outside the gene matches. This CDR3 spans 16 amino acids. The CDR3 region is CASSFGDSPELFGYTF. CDR3 DNA sequence: TGTGCCAGCAGCTTCGGGGACAGCCCCGAGCTATTTGGCTACACCTTC.

This sequence joins TRBV20-1 and TRBJ2-1; TRBD2 might be the D (5 bases). The CDR3 runs to 15 residues. In germline, CDR1 is DFQATT, CDR2 SNEGSKA (reference sequence). The V end lost 0 bases, the J end lost 4 bases, and 13 bases lay between the germline ends. Here the CDR3 reads CSARDESGLYNEQFF. CDR3 DNA: TGCAGTGCTAGAGATGAAAGCGGATTGTACAATGAGCAGTTCTTC.

This clonotype showed up just once. CDR3 sequence: CASSFMGGQADTQYF. As DNA, the CDR3 is TGTGCCAGCAGCTTTATGGGAGGTCAAGCAGATACGCAGTATTTT. The gene calls are TRBV5-4 and TRBJ2-3, with a weak D call TRBD2 (6 bases). The germline CDR1 and CDR2 sequences are SGHNT and YYREEE (reference sequence). Trimming removed 2 bases at V and 4 bases at J, with 14 bases between. The CDR3 extends over 15 amino acids.

Ten or more counts support this clonotype. The chain uses TRBV29-1 and TRBJ2-2; TRBD2 might be the D (5 bases). V lost 6 bases, J lost 4 bases, and 21 bases lay in between. The V gene's germline CDR1 is SQVTM and CDR2 ANQGSEA. CDR3 length: 16 amino acids. The CDR3 sequence is CSVNERVAGITGELFF. The CDR3 coding sequence is TGCAGCGTCAACGAAAGGGTGGCGGGTATCACCGGGGAGCTGTTTTTT.